Below are 13 T cell receptor beta chains sequenced from a single sample in a study of blood T cells in healthy people across ages. Sample-barcoded 5' priming and a J-beta primer mix drove a second PCR of about 7 to 11 cycles. TCRdb passed the 5' RACE reads through MiXCR, listing each CDR3 protein once. The sample records about 580,000 distinct CDR3 sequences, 45% to 55% being singletons. The source material was blood. These receptors originate from a man older than 75 in good health.

J is TRBJ2-3 and V is TRBV12-3 or TRBV12-4; 13 positions agree with TRBD2. The ends lost 4 bases at V and 5 bases at J; junction bases unmatched: 3. This CDR3 spans 15 amino acids. The CDR3 here is CASSYGLAGEDTQYF. The CDR3 nucleotides are TGTGCCAGCAGTTACGGACTAGCGGGAGAAGATACGCAGTATTTT.

The genes are TRBV5-6 and TRBJ2-1; 8 bases align to TRBD1. This CDR3 has 17 residues. Looked up from germline, CDR1 is SGHDT and CDR2 is YYEEEE. Trimming took 2 bases from V and 2 from J; bases not matched to a gene: 9. The chain's CDR3 is CASSFGQGSFTYNEQFF. The CDR3 coding sequence is TGTGCCAGCAGCTTCGGACAGGGTTCGTTTACCTACAATGAGCAGTTCTTC.

This clonotype was seen more than once but under ten times. The rearrangement uses TRBV18 and TRBJ2-1; TRBD2 agrees at 9 bases. With V trimmed by 2 bases and J by 7 bases, 9 bases remained unmatched. The CDR3 loop spans 16 amino acids. Germline CDR1 reads KGHSH; CDR2 reads LQKENI. The DNA for the CDR3 is TGTGCCAGCTCACCATGGGATAGCGGGGGCAGGAATGAGCAGTTCTTC. Protein: CASSPWDSGGRNEQFF.

This CDR3 reads CASSPLDRGVQETQYF. The DNA of the CDR3 is TGTGCCAGCAGCCCCCTGGACAGGGGGGTGCAAGAGACCCAGTACTTC. The V and J genes are TRBV7-6 and TRBJ2-5; 10 positions match TRBD1. CDR1 is SGHVS, CDR2 FNYEAQ, per germline. The ends lost 5 bases at V and 2 bases at J; junction bases unmatched: 8. This CDR3 spans 16 amino acids.

This clonotype was found a few times. The genes are TRBV4-3 and TRBJ2-3; D call uncertain. Trimming cost V 0 bases and J 0 bases, with 7 bases left between them. The length of the CDR3 is 15 residues. Germline loops: CDR1 LGHNA, CDR2 YSLEER. The CDR3 protein is CASSQEATSTDTQYF. The CDR3 DNA reads as TGCGCCAGCAGCCAAGAAGCGACGAGCACAGATACGCAGTATTTT.

The chain recombines TRBV7-2 with TRBJ1-2, with TRBD1 matching over 9 bases. CDR3 length equals 16 residues. V gave up 1 base and J gave up 4 bases; unmatched junction bases: 7. CDR1 is SGHTA and CDR2 is FQGNSA in the germline V gene. The CDR3 DNA is TGTGCCAGCAGCTTAGTCTTGGGACAGGGCCTCTATGGCTACACCTTC. Its translation is CASSLVLGQGLYGYTF.

This chain joins TRBV4-1 and TRBJ1-2; TRBD1 is a possible D gene (5 bases). The CDR3 runs to 18 residues. The germline V gene has CDR1 MGHRA and CDR2 YSYEKL. V dropped 5 bases and J dropped 5 bases, with 27 bases sitting between them. The CDR3 sequence is CASSIPQDAGSLGYGYTF. The CDR3 DNA reads TGCGCCAGCAGCATCCCTCAAGATGCAGGGAGTCTTGGGTATGGCTACACCTTC.

The chain combines TRBV5-1 with TRBJ2-3; 7 positions agree with TRBD1. CDR3 length equals 16 residues. V lost 4 bases to trimming and J lost 0 bases; unmatched junction nucleotides: 8. Germline V CDR1 and CDR2: SGHRS, YFSETQ. The DNA for the CDR3 is TGCGCCAGCAGCGCAGGGGGAACTACTAGCACAGATACGCAGTATTTT. Translation gives CASSAGGTTSTDTQYF.

The V gene is TRBV5-6, the J gene TRBJ1-5; a possible D gene is TRBD1 (6 bases). The V and J ends lost 1 base and 0 bases respectively, with 14 bases between them. Germline loops: CDR1 SGHDT, CDR2 YYEEEE. This CDR3 has 17 amino acids. CDR3 region: CASSLRRDIYSNQPQHF. The CDR3 DNA follows: TGTGCCAGCAGCTTGCGACGGGACATTTATAGCAATCAGCCCCAGCATTTT.

The CDR3 sequence is CASSPREQFKETQYF. The CDR3 DNA sequence: TGTGCCAGCAGCCCGCGGGAGCAGTTTAAAGAGACCCAGTACTTC. This chain connects TRBV12-3 or TRBV12-4 to TRBJ2-5; 7 bases are a match to TRBD2. With 6 bases clipped from V and 3 bases from J, the junction kept 10 bases outside the gene matches. This CDR3 comprises 15 residues.

This CDR3 is CASSIPGQGRYGYTF. CDR3 bases: TGTGCCAGTAGTATCCCGGGACAGGGAAGATATGGCTACACCTTC. The chain links TRBV19 to TRBJ1-2; 9 nucleotides agree with TRBD1. This CDR3 comprises 15 residues. Germline values: CDR1 LNHDA, CDR2 SQIVND (reference sequence). V shed 3 bases and J 5 bases; nucleotides not matched to a gene: 7. Looking up the rest from reference TRBV19 and TRBJ1-2 gives the full variable domain: DGGITQSPKYLFRKEGQNVTLSCEQNLNHDAMYWYRQDPGQGLRLIYYSQIVNDFQKGDIAEGYSVSREKKESFPLTVTSAQKNPTAFYLCASSIPGQGRYGYTFGSGTRLTVV.

This chain connects TRBV20-1 to TRBJ1-6; tentatively, D is TRBD1 (5 bases). The CDR3 runs to 15 residues. V was shortened by 3 bases and J by 7 bases, with 16 bases between the two germline ends. The germline gives CDR1 DFQATT, CDR2 SNEGSKA (reference sequence). The CDR3 DNA is TGCAGTGCTAGCGAACTCGGGGGAGGCAATTCACCCCTCCACTTT. It is translated as CSASELGGGNSPLHF.

This clonotype was counted a few times. The chain is built from TRBV29-1 and TRBJ1-1, with D perhaps matching TRBD1 (6 bases). This CDR3 comprises 13 residues. V gave up 6 bases and J gave up 0 bases, with 11 bases separating them. Per the germline V gene, CDR1 is SQVTM and CDR2 is ANQGSEA. For the CDR3, the DNA is TGCAGCGTGCGGGACATGATGAACACTGAAGCTTTCTTT. Its protein is CSVRDMMNTEAFF.